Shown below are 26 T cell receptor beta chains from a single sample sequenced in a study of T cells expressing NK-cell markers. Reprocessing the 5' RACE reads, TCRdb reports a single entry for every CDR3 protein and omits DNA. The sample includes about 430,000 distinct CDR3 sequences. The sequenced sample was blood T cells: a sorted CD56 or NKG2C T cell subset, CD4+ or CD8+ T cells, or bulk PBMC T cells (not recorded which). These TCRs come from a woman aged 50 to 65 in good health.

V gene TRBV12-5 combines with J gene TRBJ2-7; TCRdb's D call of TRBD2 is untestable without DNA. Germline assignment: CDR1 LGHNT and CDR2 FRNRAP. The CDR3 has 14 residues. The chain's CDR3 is CASGLSPSGYEQYF. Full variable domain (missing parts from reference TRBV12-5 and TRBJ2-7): DARVTQTPRHKVTEMGQEVTMRCQPILGHNTVFWYRQTMMQGLELLAYFRNRAPLDDSGMPKDRFSAEMPDATLATLKIQPSEPRDSAVYFCASGLSPSGYEQYFGPGTRLTVT.

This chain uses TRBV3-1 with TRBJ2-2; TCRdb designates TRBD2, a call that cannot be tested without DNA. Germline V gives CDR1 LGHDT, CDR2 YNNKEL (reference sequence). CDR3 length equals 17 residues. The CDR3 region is CASSQVGLAGSTGELFF.

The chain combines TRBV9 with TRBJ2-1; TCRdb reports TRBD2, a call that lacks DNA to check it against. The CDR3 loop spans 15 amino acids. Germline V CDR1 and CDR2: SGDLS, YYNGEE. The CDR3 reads CASSVSSGDYNEQFF.

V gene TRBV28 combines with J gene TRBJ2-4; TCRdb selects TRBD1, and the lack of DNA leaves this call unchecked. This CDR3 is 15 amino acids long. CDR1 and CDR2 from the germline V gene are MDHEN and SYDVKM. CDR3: CASSPRTGGSYIQYF. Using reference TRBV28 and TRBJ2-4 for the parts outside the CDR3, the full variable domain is DVKVTQSSRYLVKRTGEKVFLECVQDMDHENMFWYRQDPGLGLRLIYFSYDVKMKEKGDIPEGYSVSREKKERFSLILESASTNQTSMYLCASSPRTGGSYIQYFGAGTRLSVL.

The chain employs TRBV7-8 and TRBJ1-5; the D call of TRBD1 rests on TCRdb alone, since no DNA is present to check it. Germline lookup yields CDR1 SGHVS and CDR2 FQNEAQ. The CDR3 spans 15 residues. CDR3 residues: CASSQTGGRNQPQHF.

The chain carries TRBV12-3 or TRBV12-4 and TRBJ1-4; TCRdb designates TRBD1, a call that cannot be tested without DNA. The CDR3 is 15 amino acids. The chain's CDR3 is CASSPDRVQYEKLFF.

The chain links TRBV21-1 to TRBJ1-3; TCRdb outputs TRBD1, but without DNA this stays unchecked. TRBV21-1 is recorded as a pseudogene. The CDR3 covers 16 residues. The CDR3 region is CASITREGRLRNTIYF.

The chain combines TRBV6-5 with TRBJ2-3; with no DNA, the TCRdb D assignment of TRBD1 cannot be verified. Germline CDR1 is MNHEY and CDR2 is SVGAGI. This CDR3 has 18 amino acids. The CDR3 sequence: CASSYSPSGDAAADTQYF.

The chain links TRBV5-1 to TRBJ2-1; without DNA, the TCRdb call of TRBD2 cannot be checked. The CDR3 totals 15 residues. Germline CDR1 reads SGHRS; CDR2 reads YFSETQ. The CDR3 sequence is CASRGATLIYNEQFF.

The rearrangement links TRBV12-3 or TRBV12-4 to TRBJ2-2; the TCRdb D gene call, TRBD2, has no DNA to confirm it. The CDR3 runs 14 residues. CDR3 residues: CASIGGSVVGELFF.

The CDR3 here is CASSLIAYEQYF. This chain links TRBV11-2 with TRBJ2-7. CDR1 SGHAT and CDR2 FQNNGV come from the germline V gene. The CDR3 runs to 12 residues.

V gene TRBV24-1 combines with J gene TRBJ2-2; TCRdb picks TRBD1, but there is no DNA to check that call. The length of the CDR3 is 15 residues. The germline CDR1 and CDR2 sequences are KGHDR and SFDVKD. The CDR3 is CATSDPRQVPGELFF.

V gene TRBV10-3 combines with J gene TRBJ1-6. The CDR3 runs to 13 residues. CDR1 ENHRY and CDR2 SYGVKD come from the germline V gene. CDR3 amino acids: CAITSNYNSPLHF.

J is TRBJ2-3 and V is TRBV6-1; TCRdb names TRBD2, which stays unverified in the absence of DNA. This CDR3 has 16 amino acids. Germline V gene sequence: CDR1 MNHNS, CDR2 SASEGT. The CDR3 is CASSETGGLKTDTQYF.

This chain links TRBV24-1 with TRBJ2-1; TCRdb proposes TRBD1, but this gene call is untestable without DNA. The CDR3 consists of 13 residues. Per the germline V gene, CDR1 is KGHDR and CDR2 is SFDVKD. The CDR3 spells CATSEHNRDEQFF.

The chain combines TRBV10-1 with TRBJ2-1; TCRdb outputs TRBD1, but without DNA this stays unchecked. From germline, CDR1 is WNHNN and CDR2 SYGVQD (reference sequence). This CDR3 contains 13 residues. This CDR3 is CASAIGQNNEQFF.

The CDR3 here is CATSAGGPSDTQYF. The V gene is TRBV15, the J gene TRBJ2-3; TCRdb's D call, TRBD2, is unchecked because there is no DNA. CDR1 and CDR2 from the germline V gene are LNHNV and YYDKDF (reference sequence). This CDR3 has 14 amino acids.

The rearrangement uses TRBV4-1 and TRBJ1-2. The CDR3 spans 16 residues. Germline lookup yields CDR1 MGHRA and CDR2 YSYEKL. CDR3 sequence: CASSQDGTGFNYGYTF.

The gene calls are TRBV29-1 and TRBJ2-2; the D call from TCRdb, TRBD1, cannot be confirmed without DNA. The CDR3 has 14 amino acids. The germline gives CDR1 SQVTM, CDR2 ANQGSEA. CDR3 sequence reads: CSGRRERGTGELFF.

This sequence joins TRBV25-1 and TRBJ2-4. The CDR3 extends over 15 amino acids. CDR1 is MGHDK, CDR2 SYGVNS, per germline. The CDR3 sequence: CASSESLGGKNIQYF.

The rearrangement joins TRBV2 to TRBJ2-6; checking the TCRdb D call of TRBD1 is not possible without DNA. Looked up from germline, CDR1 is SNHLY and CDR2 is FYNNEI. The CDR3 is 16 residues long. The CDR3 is CASSEKGAVGANVLTF.

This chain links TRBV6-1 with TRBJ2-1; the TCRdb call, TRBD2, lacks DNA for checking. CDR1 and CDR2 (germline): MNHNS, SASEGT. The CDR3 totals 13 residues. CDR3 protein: CATAGNMGNEQFF.

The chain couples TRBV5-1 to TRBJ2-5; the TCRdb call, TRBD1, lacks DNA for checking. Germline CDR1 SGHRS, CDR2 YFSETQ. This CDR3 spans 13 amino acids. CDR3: CASTRTEKETQYF.

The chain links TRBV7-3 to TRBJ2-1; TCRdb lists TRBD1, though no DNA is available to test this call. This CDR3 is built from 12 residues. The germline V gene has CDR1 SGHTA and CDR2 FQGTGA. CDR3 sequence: CASSSTLGGQFF.

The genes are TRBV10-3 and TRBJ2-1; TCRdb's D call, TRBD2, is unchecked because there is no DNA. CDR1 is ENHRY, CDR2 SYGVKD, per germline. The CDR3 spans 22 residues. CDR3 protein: CAISESIVLSAEGLAGRNEQFF.

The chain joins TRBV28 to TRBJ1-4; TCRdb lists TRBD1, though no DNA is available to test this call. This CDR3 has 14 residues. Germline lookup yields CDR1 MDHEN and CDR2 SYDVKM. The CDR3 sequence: CASRSGGAGEKLFF.